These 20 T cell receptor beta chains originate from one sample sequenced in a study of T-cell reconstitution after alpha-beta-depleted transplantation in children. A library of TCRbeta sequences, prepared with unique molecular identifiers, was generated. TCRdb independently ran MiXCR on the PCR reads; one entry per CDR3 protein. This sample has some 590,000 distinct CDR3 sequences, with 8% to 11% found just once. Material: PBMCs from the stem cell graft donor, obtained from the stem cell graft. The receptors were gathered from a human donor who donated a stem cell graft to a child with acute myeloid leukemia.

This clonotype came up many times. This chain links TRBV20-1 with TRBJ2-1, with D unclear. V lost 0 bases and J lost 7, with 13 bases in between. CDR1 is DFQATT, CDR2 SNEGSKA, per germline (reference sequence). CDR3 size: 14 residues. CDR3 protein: CSARDRANRNEQFF. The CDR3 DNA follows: TGCAGTGCTAGAGATCGGGCGAATAGGAATGAGCAGTTCTTC.

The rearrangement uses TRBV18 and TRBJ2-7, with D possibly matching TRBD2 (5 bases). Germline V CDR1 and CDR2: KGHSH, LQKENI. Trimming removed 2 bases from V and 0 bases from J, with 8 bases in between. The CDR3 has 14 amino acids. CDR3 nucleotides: TGTGCCAGCTCACCAGGGGAGAGCTCCTACGAGCAGTACTTC. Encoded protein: CASSPGESSYEQYF.

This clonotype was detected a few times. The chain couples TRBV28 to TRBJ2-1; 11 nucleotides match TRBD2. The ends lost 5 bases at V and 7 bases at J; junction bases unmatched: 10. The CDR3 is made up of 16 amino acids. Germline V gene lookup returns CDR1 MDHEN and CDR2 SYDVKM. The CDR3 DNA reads TGTGCCAGCAGTCCGCAGACTAGCGGGACCCGTAATGAGCAGTTCTTC. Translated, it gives CASSPQTSGTRNEQFF.

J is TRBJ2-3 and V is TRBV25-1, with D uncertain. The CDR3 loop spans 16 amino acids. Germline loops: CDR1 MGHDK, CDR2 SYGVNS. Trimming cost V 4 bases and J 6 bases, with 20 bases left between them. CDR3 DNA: TGTGCCAGCAGTGGCGGTGGATCCCATCCCTCCGATACGCAGTATTTT. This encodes CASSGGGSHPSDTQYF. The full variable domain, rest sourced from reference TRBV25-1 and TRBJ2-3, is EADIYQTPRYLVIGTGKKITLECSQTMGHDKMYWYQQDPGMELHLIHYSYGVNSTEKGDLSSESTVSRIRTEHFPLTLESARPSHTSQYLCASSGGGSHPSDTQYFGPGTRLTVL.

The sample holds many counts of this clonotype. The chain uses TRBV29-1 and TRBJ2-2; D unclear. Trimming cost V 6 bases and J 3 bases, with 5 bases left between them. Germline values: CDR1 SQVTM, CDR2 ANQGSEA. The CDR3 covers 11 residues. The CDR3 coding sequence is TGCAGCGTACGGTACACCGGGGAGCTGTTTTTT. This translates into CSVRYTGELFF.

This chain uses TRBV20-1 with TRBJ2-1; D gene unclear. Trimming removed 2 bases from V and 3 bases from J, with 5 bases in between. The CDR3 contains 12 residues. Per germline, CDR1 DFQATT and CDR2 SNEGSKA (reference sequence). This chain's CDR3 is CSARLIYNEQFF. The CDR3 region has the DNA TGCAGTGCTAGACTGATCTACAATGAGCAGTTCTTC.

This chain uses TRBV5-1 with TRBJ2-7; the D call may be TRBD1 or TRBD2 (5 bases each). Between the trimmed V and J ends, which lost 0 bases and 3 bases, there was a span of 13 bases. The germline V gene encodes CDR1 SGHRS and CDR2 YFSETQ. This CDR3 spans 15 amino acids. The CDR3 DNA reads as TGCGCCAGCAGCTTGGGGGGGAATTCGGGCTACGAGCAGTACTTC. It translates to CASSLGGNSGYEQYF.

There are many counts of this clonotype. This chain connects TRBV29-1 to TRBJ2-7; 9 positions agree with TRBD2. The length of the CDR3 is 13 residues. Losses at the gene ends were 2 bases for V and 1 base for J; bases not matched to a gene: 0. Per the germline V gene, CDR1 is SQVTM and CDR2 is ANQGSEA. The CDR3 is CSVETSGSYEQYF. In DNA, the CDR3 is TGCAGCGTTGAAACTAGCGGGTCCTACGAGCAGTACTTC.

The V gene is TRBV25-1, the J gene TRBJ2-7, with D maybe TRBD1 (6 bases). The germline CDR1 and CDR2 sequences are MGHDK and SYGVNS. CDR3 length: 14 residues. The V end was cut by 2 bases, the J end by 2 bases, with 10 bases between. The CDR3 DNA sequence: TGTGCCAGCAGTGAAGGACAGACAACCTACGAGCAGTACTTC. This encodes CASSEGQTTYEQYF.

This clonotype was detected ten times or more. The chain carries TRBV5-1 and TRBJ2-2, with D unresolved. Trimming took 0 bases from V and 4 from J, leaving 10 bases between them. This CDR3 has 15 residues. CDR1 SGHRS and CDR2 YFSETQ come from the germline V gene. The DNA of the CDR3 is TGCGCCAGCAGCTTGGATAGCAGGACCACCGGGGAGCTGTTTTTT. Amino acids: CASSLDSRTTGELFF.

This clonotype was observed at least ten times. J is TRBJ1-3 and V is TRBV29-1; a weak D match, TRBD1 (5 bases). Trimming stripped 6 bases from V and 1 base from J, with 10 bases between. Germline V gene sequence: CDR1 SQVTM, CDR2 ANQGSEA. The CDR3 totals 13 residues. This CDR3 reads CSVSRESGNTIYF. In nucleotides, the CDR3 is TGCAGCGTCTCCAGGGAATCTGGAAACACCATATATTTT.

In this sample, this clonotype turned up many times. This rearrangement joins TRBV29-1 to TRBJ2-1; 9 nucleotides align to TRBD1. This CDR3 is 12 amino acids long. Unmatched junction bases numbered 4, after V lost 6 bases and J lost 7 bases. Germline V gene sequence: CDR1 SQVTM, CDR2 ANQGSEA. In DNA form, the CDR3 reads TGCAGCGTACAGGGGGCAATAAATGAGCAGTTCTTC. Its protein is CSVQGAINEQFF.

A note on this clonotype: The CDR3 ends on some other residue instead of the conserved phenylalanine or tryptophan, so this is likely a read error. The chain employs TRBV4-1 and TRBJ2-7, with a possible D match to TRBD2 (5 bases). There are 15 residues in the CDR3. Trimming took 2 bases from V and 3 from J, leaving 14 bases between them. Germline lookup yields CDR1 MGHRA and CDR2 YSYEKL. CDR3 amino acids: CASSQRGGCRYEQYC. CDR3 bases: TGCGCCAGCAGCCAAAGAGGCGGGTGCCGCTACGAGCAGTACTGC.

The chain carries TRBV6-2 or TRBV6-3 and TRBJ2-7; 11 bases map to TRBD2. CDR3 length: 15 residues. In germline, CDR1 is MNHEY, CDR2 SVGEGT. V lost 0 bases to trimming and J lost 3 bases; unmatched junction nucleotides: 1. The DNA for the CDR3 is TGTGCCAGCAGTTACTCGGGACTAGCGGACTACGAGCAGTACTTC. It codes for CASSYSGLADYEQYF.

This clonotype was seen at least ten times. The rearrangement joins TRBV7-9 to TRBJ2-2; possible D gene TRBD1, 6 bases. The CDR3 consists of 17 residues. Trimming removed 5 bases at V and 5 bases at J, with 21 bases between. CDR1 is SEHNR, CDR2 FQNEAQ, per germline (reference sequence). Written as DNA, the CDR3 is TGTGCCAGCAGCCCGGGAATGGACAGTCGACAAACCGGGGAGCTGTTTTTT. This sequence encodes CASSPGMDSRQTGELFF.

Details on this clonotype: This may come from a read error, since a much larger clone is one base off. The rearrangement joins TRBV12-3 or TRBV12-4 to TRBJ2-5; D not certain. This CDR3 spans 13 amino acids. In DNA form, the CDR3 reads TGTGCCAGCAGGCGCTCGGCGCAAGAGACCCGGTACTTC. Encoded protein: CASRRSAQETRYF.

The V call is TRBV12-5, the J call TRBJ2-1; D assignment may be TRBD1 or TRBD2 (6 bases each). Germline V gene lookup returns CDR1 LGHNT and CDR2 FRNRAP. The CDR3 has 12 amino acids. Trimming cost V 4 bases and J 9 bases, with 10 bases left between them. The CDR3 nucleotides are TGTGCTAGTGGTTCGGAGGGGGGTGAGCAGTTCTTC. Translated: CASGSEGGEQFF.

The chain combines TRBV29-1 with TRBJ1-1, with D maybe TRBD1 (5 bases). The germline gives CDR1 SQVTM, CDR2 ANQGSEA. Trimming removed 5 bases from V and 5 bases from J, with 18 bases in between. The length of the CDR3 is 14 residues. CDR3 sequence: CSVQSGRGITEAFF. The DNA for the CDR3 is TGCAGCGTTCAGTCGGGGCGCGGAATTACTGAAGCTTTCTTT.

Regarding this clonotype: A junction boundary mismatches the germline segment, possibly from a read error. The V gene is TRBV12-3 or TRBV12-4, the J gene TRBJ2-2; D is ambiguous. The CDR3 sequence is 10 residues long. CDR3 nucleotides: TGTGCCAGCTTCACCGTGGAGCTGTTTTTT. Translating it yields CASFTVELFF.

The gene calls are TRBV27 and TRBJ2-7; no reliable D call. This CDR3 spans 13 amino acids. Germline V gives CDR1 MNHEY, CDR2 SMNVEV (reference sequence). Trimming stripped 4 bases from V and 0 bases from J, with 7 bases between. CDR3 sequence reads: CASSSIDSYEQYF. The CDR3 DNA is TGTGCCAGCAGTTCCATAGACTCCTACGAGCAGTACTTC.